These 26 T cell receptor beta chains share one sample of origin, sequenced in a study of T cells in Graves' hyperthyroidism and ophthalmopathy. Amplification targeted TCR beta CDR3 regions from RNA transcripts. HTBI primers were used for first-round RT-PCR of the TCR CDR3. TCRdb ran MiXCR on the multiplex PCR reads and lists one entry per CDR3 protein. The sample consists of approximately 640,000 distinct CDR3 sequences, over 40% of them appearing once. Sequencing used peripheral blood or thyroid tissue (not recorded which). The source is an adult man with Graves' disease, either hyperthyroidism or ophthalmopathy (not recorded which).

This clonotype showed up many times. An end of the junction does not agree with germline; a read error may underlie this. This chain links TRBV29-1 with TRBJ1-1, with D possibly TRBD1 on 5 matching bases. The germline gives CDR1 SQVTM, CDR2 ANQGSEA. The CDR3 totals 9 residues. In DNA form, the CDR3 reads TGCAGCGTTGAGAGGGACCGAGACTTT. It specifies CSVERDRDF.

J is TRBJ2-5 and V is TRBV7-9; tentative D call: TRBD1 (7 bases). CDR1 is SEHNR, CDR2 FQNEAQ, per germline (reference sequence). The ends were cut back, 4 bases at V and 5 bases at J, with 17 bases in the middle. This CDR3 region has 15 residues. The CDR3 spells CASSSNRRGRETQYF. As DNA, the CDR3 is TGTGCCAGCAGCTCCAATCGGAGGGGGCGCGAGACCCAGTACTTC.

This clonotype was picked up many times. CDR3 region: CASSLGLDIQETQYF. CDR3 in DNA: TGTGCCAGCAGCTTAGGTCTGGACATACAAGAGACCCAGTACTTC. This rearrangement joins TRBV7-3 to TRBJ2-5, with D perhaps TRBD1 (5 bases). The CDR3 totals 15 residues. Germline V gene sequence: CDR1 SGHTA, CDR2 FQGTGA. V dropped 2 bases and J dropped 2 bases, with 12 bases sitting between them.

This clonotype was observed many times. The V call is TRBV7-8, the J call TRBJ2-7, with 10 bases identical to TRBD2. The J segment lost 6 bases and the V segment lost 0 bases, leaving 2 bases of the junction unmatched. The CDR3 is made up of 14 amino acids. Germline CDR1 reads SGHVS; CDR2 reads FQNEAQ. The CDR3 DNA is TGTGCCAGCAGCTTAGCCCAGCGGGGGGGCGAGCAGTACTTC. Translated: CASSLAQRGGEQYF.

A note on this clonotype: Because the CDR3 is missing its conserved closing phenylalanine or tryptophan, this is likely a read error. The chain uses TRBV29-1 and TRBJ1-1; D not certain. In germline, CDR1 is SQVTM, CDR2 ANQGSEA. Trimming cost V 2 bases and J 5 bases, with 12 bases left between them. This CDR3 spans 13 amino acids. In DNA, the CDR3 is TGCAGCGTTGAAATGGCGGGAGAGACTGAAGCTTTCTAT. Its protein is CSVEMAGETEAFY.

The table lists this clonotype with a few counts. V and J are TRBV7-6 and TRBJ2-7, with D perhaps TRBD2 (5 bases). Germline V gives CDR1 SGHVS, CDR2 FNYEAQ. The V end lost 5 bases, the J end lost 2 bases, and 16 bases lay between the germline ends. The CDR3 spans 15 residues. CDR3 residues: CASSQEGDATYEQYF. The CDR3 DNA reads as TGTGCCAGCAGCCAAGAGGGAGACGCAACCTACGAGCAGTACTTC.

This clonotype was recorded a few times. The CDR3 region has the DNA TGTGCCACCAGTGATCGAACTAATCAGCCCCAGTACTTC. It is translated as CATSDRTNQPQYF. The V and J genes are TRBV24-1 and TRBJ2-5; no firm D call. V dropped 3 bases and J dropped 9 bases, with 13 bases sitting between them. This CDR3 is 13 amino acids long. CDR1 and CDR2 from the germline V gene are KGHDR and SFDVKD.

The rearrangement links TRBV5-1 to TRBJ1-1, with a tentative D call TRBD1 (5 bases). Trimming cost V 0 bases and J 7 bases, with 16 bases left between them. CDR3 length: 15 residues. The germline V gene has CDR1 SGHRS and CDR2 YFSETQ. In nucleotides, the CDR3 is TGCGCCAGCAGCTTGGCCTCTGGGGGAGACAATGAAGCTTTCTTT. Translating it yields CASSLASGGDNEAFF.

This clonotype occurred many times. V usage is TRBV20-1 and J usage is TRBJ2-5; tentatively, D is TRBD1 (5 bases). CDR3 length equals 14 residues. Germline assignment: CDR1 DFQATT and CDR2 SNEGSKA (reference sequence). Trimming removed 6 bases at V and 0 bases at J, with 14 bases between. CDR3 amino acids: CSAPPRVNQETQYF. In DNA, the CDR3 is TGCAGTGCGCCCCCCAGGGTGAACCAAGAGACCCAGTACTTC.

In its sample, this clonotype was seen many times. The chain joins TRBV20-1 to TRBJ1-1, with D perhaps TRBD1 (6 bases). The V and J ends lost 5 bases and 0 bases respectively, with 10 bases between them. CDR1 DFQATT and CDR2 SNEGSKA come from the germline V gene (reference sequence). The CDR3 consists of 13 residues. The CDR3 spells CSASGTLNTEAFF. DNA for the CDR3: TGCAGTGCTTCCGGGACACTGAACACTGAAGCTTTCTTT.

There are a few counts of this clonotype. This chain connects TRBV6-5 to TRBJ2-7; maybe TRBD2 (6 bases). The V gene lost 0 bases and the J gene lost 1 base, with 13 bases spanning the gap. CDR1 is MNHEY and CDR2 is SVGAGI in the germline V gene. This CDR3 region has 16 residues. The DNA for the CDR3 is TGTGCCAGCAGTTACTCAATCAGCGGGTATTCCTACGAGCAGTACTTC. This encodes CASSYSISGYSYEQYF.

As for this clonotype: This may arise from a read error, as a much more abundant clone is one base away. This chain connects TRBV29-1 to TRBJ2-7; TRBD1 matches 7 bases. There are 13 residues in the CDR3. The germline V gene has CDR1 SQVTM and CDR2 ANQGSEA. The CDR3: CSASTGLTYEQCF. In nucleotides, the CDR3 is TGCAGCGCCTCGACAGGGTTGACCTACGAGCAGTGCTTC.

The chain employs TRBV10-3 and TRBJ1-2; a weak D match, TRBD1 (5 bases). The CDR3 extends over 14 amino acids. The ends were cut back, 3 bases at V and 4 bases at J, with 12 bases in the middle. Germline assignment: CDR1 ENHRY and CDR2 SYGVKD. The CDR3 spells CAISDPGRSYGYTF. CDR3 in DNA: TGTGCCATCAGTGATCCGGGACGGAGCTATGGCTACACCTTC.

This clonotype was observed a handful of times. One junction end disagrees with the germline gene, perhaps due to a read error. The CDR3 DNA reads TGTGCCAGCAGTGTTGAGAGACAGGCCTACGAGCAGTACTTC. This sequence encodes CASSVERQAYEQYF. This chain joins TRBV10-3 and TRBJ2-7; perhaps TRBD1 as D (6 bases). In germline, CDR1 is ENHRY, CDR2 SYGVKD. The CDR3 is made up of 14 amino acids.

At least ten counts were recorded for this clonotype. The gene calls are TRBV10-3 and TRBJ1-3; TRBD1 might be the D (5 bases). Trimming removed 10 bases from V and 8 bases from J, with 18 bases in between. The germline gives CDR1 ENHRY, CDR2 SYGVKD. The CDR3 is 13 amino acids. The chain's CDR3 is CATVPGGTDTIYF. The CDR3 bases are TGTGCCACAGTCCCAGGAGGGACCGACACCATATATTTT.

The chain uses TRBV29-1 and TRBJ2-5; D assignment may be TRBD1 or TRBD2 (5 bases each). Germline CDR1 SQVTM, CDR2 ANQGSEA. The CDR3 is 12 amino acids. Deletions cut 7 bases from V and 5 bases from J, with 14 bases between. The DNA of the CDR3 is TGCAGCGCCCGGGGCCCAGGGGAGACCCAGTACTTC. Residues: CSARGPGETQYF.

In the case of this clonotype: A read error may be the cause here, since a much bigger clone is one base away. This CDR3 reads CATSRDRAFNRPQHF. Here the CDR3 DNA reads TGTGCCACCAGCAGAGACAGGGCGTTCAATCGGCCCCAGCATTTT. The genes are TRBV15 and TRBJ1-5, with D possibly TRBD1 on 5 matching bases. Germline-derived CDR1 and CDR2 are LNHNV and YYDKDF (reference sequence). This CDR3 has 15 residues.

The V gene is TRBV12-3 or TRBV12-4, the J gene TRBJ1-3; a possible D gene is TRBD1 (5 bases). The CDR3 has 14 residues. V was cut by 5 bases and J by 5 bases, with 13 bases left in between. The chain's CDR3 is CASSLGGGRNTIYF. DNA of the CDR3: TGTGCCAGCAGTCTGGGCGGGGGGAGAAACACCATATATTTT.

Concerning this clonotype: This may be a read error, as it is one base from a much larger clone. The missing conserved phenylalanine or tryptophan at the end of this CDR3 makes a read error likely. The J gene is TRBJ2-7, the V gene TRBV29-1, with 7 bases lining up with TRBD1. The germline CDR1 and CDR2 sequences are SQVTM and ANQGSEA. The ends lost 5 bases at V and 4 bases at J; junction bases unmatched: 8. The CDR3 sequence is 13 residues long. CDR3 sequence reads: CSVLRQGTYEQYL. The DNA of the CDR3 is TGCAGCGTTCTCCGACAGGGAACTTACGAGCAGTACCTC.

The chain is built from TRBV29-1 and TRBJ2-5; TRBD2 might be the D (6 bases). The last part of the DNA fits TRBJ2-1 better; the J call may be wrong. This CDR3 spans 13 amino acids. Germline assignment: CDR1 SQVTM and CDR2 ANQGSEA. The CDR3 coding sequence is TGCAGCGTTGTAACGGGGGCCTACAATGAGCAGTTCTTC. Translated: CSVVTGAYNEQFF.

CDR3 sequence reads: CASSPREQETQYF. The CDR3 bases are TGTGCCAGCTCACCGCGTGAACAAGAGACCCAGTACTTC. This chain connects TRBV10-3 to TRBJ2-5; D not resolved. CDR3 length: 13 residues. Trimming removed 10 bases at V and 2 bases at J, with 14 bases between. Germline V gene sequence: CDR1 ENHRY, CDR2 SYGVKD.

The rearrangement uses TRBV7-3 and TRBJ2-7; TRBD1 matches 12 bases. Germline lookup yields CDR1 SGHTA and CDR2 FQGTGA. The length of the CDR3 is 15 residues. The ends lost 8 bases at V and 5 bases at J; junction bases unmatched: 10. CDR3 loop: CASRIGTGGGNEQYF. The CDR3 DNA sequence: TGTGCCAGCCGAATAGGGACAGGGGGCGGAAACGAGCAGTACTTC. Based on the CDR3 plus reference TRBV7-3 and TRBJ2-7, the full variable domain is GAGVSQTPSNKVTEKGKYVELRCDPISGHTALYWYRQSLGQGPEFLIYFQGTGAADDSGLPNDRFFAVRPEGSVSTLKIQRTERGDSAVYLCASRIGTGGGNEQYFGPGTRLTVT.

This clonotype was recorded once. The chain joins TRBV10-3 to TRBJ1-1; TRBD1 aligns across 8 bases. After removal of 6 bases from V and 1 base from J, the junction contained 4 bases not matched to a gene. The CDR3 is 14 residues long. Germline V gives CDR1 ENHRY, CDR2 SYGVKD. CDR3 sequence (DNA): TGTGCCATCAGCGCGGACAGGGAGAACACTGAAGCTTTCTTT. Its protein is CAISADRENTEAFF.

This rearrangement joins TRBV15 to TRBJ2-7, with a weak D call TRBD2 (7 bases). The J call may be mistaken, given a closer DNA end match to TRBJ2-1. The CDR3 has 15 amino acids. CDR1 LNHNV and CDR2 YYDKDF come from the germline V gene (reference sequence). The CDR3 DNA sequence: TGTGCCACCAGCAGCGCGGGGAGGGGGAGGAATGAGCAGTTCTTC. Protein product: CATSSAGRGRNEQFF.

About this clonotype itself: Possible read error: a much larger clone is one base away. The chain carries TRBV5-1 and TRBJ1-2; D may be TRBD1 (6 bases). This CDR3 has 14 residues. In germline, CDR1 is SGHRS, CDR2 YFSETQ. The CDR3 bases are TGCACCAGCAGCGCACGGGGGCTTGACTATGGCTACACCTTC. It encodes CTSSARGLDYGYTF.

The chain is built from TRBV2 and TRBJ1-2; maybe TRBD1 (5 bases). Trimming shortened V by 0 bases and J by 2 bases, and 13 bases separated the two germline ends. CDR1 is SNHLY and CDR2 is FYNNEI in the germline V gene. The CDR3 has 16 amino acids. CDR3 sequence: CASSEAPGGGNYGYTF. CDR3 nucleotide sequence: TGTGCCAGCAGTGAAGCCCCTGGGGGGGGGAACTATGGCTACACCTTC.